This T cell receptor beta chain comes out of a study of blood T cell repertoires in COVID-19. The germline V and J ends were trimmed by 2 bases and 0 bases, with 10 bases remaining between them. This CDR3 has 15 amino acids. The V gene's germline CDR1 is LNHDA and CDR2 SQIVND (reference sequence). Clones were read by immunoSEQ multiplex PCR, and TCRdb kept only the in-frame ones, dropping some. The sample lists a few hundred thousand clones; less than 90% were seen once. The study counted Cohort 3 donors as recovered given two negative PCRs, clearance, or symptom resolution. This chain connects TRBV19 to TRBJ1-1; D remains unclear. Material for sequencing was PBMCs or T cells enriched from blood (not recorded which). This sequence originates from a woman in her sixties who had recovered from COVID-19. For the CDR3, the DNA is TGTGCCAGTAGTATACAGTATTCGATGAACACTGAAGCTTTCTTT. Protein product: CASSIQYSMNTEAFF.